This TCR beta chain is drawn from a study of cytomegalovirus exposure and HLA in healthy donors. Deletions cut 3 bases from V and 14 bases from J, with 14 bases between. This CDR3 has 13 residues. CDR1 and CDR2 from the germline V gene are WNHNN and SYGVQD (reference sequence). The PCR had 60 Vbeta and 13 Jbeta primers. Method: immunoSEQ multiplex PCR; TCRdb's copy keeps in-frame clones and lacks some. This table holds 80,000 to 100,000 clones, around 68% found once. The sequence was obtained from a man between 45 and 60 years old in good health and CMV-seronegative. The sample was PBMCs. The chain links TRBV10-1 to TRBJ1-6, with D possibly matching TRBD1 (5 bases). DNA of the CDR3: TGCGCCAGCAGTGAAAACCTCCAGGGATCCCTCCACTTT. This gives the protein CASSENLQGSLHF.